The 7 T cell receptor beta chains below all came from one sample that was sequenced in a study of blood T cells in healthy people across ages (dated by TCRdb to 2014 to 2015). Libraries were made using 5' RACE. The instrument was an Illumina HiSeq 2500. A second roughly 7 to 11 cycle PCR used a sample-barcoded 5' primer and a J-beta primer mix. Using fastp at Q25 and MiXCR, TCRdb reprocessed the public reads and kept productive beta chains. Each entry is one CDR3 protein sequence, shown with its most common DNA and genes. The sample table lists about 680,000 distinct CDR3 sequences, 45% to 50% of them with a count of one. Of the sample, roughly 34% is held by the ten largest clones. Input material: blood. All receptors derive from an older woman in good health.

The CDR3 nucleotides are TGTGCCAGCAGTGAATATAGGCAGGGCCATGAAAAACTGTTTTTT. Translation gives CASSEYRQGHEKLFF. The rearrangement joins TRBV25-1 to TRBJ1-4; D may be TRBD1 (5 bases). CDR3 length equals 15 residues. The germline V gene encodes CDR1 MGHDK and CDR2 SYGVNS. Trimming took 0 bases from V and 6 from J, leaving 11 bases between them.

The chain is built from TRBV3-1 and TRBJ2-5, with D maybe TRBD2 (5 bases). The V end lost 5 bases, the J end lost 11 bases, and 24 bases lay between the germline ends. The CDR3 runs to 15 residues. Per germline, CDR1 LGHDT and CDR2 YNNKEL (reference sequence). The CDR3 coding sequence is TGTGCCAGCAGCTTAAGAGGGCTTGAGGGCAATGAGCAGTACTTC. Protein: CASSLRGLEGNEQYF.

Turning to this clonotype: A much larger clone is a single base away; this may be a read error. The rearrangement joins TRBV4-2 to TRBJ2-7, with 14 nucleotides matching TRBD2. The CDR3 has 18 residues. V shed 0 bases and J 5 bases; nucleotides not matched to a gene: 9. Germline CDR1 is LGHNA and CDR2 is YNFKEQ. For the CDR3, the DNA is TGTGCCAGCAGCCAAGAAGGGGGACTAGCGGGAGCTGGGGACGAGCAGTACTTC. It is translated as CASSQEGGLAGAGDEQYF.

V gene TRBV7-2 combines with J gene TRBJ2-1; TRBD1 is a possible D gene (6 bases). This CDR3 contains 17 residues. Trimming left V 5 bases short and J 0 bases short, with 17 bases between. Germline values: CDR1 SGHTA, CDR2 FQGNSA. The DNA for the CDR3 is TGTGCCAGCAGCCAGGGGACGGGTTTAAGCTCCTACAATGAGCAGTTCTTC. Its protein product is CASSQGTGLSSYNEQFF.

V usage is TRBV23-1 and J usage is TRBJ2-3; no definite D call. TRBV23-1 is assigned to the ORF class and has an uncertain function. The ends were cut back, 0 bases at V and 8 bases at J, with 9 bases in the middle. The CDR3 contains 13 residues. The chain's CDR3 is CASSQSAFTTQYF. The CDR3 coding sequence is TGCGCCAGCAGTCAATCGGCATTCACTACGCAGTATTTT.

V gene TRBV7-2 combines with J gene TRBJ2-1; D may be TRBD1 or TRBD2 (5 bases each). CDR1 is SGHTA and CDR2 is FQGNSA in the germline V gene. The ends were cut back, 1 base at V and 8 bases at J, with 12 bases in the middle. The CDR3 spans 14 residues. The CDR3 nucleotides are TGTGCCAGCAGCTTAGGGGGGAGAAGGGATGAGCAGTTCTTC. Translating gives CASSLGGRRDEQFF.

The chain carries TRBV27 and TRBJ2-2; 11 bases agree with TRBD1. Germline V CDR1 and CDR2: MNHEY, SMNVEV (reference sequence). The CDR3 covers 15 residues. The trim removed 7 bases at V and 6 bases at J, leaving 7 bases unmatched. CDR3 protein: CASTLTGQGAGELFF. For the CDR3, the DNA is TGTGCCAGCACCTTGACGGGACAGGGGGCCGGGGAGCTGTTTTTT.